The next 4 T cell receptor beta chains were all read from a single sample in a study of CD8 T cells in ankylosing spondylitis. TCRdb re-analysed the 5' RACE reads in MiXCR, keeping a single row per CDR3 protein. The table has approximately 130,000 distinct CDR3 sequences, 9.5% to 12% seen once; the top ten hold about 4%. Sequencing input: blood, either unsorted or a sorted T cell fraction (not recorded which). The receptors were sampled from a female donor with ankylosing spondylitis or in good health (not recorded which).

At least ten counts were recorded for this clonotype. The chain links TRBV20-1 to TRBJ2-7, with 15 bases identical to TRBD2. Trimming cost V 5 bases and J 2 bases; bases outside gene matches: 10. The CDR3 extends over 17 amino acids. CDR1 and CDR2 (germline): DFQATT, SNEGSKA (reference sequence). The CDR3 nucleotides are TGCAGTGCTTCAGAAAGGGGACTAGCGGGAGGACCCTACGAGCAGTACTTC. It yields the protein CSASERGLAGGPYEQYF.

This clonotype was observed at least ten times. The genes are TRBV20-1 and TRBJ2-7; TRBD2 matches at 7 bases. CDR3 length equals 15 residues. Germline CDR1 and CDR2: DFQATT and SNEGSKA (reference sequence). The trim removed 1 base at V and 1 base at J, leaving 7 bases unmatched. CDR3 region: CSARGASGPSYEQYF. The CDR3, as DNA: TGCAGTGCTAGAGGTGCTAGCGGCCCATCCTACGAGCAGTACTTC.

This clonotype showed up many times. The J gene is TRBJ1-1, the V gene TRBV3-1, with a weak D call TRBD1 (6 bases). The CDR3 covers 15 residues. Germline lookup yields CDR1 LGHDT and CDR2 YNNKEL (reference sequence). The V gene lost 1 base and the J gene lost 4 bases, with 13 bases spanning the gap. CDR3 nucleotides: TGTGCCAGCAGCCAAGTACAGGGATGGGGCACTGAAGCTTTCTTT. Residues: CASSQVQGWGTEAFF.

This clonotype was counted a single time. CDR3 sequence: CASGPGSRGLAKNIQYF. The DNA of the CDR3 is TGTGCCAGCGGCCCTGGGTCTAGGGGCTTAGCCAAAAACATTCAGTACTTC. The V gene is TRBV17, the J gene TRBJ2-4; the table's D call TRBD2 went unverified against the DNA. TRBV17 is noted as an ORF with a role that remains uncertain. This CDR3 region has 17 residues.